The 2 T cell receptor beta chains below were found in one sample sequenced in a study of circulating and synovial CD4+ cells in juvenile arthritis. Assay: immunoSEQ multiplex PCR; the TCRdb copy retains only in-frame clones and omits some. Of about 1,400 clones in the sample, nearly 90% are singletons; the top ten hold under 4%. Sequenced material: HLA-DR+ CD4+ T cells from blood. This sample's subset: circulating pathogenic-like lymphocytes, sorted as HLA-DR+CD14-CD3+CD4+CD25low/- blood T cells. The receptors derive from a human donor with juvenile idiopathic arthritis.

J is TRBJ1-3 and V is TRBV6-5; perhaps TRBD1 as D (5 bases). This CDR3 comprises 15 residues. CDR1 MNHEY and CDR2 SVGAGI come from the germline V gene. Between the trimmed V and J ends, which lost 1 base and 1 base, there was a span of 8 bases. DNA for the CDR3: TGTGCCAGCAGTTACTTTCAGGGTTCTGGAAACACCATATATTTT. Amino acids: CASSYFQGSGNTIYF.

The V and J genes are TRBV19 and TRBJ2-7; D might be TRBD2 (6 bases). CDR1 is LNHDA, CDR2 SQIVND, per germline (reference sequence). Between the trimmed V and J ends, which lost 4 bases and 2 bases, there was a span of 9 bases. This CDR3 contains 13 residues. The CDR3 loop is CASSRRGAYEQYF. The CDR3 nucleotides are TGTGCCAGTAGTAGGCGGGGAGCCTACGAGCAGTACTTC.